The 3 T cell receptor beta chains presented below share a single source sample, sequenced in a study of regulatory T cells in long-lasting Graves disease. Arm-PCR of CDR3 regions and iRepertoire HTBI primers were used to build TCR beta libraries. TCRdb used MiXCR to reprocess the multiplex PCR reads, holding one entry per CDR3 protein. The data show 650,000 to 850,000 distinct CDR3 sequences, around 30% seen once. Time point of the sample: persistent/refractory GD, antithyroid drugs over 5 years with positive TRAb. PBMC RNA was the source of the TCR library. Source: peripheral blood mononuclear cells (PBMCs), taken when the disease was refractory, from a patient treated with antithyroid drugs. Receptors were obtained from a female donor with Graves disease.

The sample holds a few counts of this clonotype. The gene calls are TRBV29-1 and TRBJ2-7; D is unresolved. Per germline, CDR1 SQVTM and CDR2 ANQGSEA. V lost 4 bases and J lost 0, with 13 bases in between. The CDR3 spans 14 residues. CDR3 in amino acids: CSVVPITSSYEQYF. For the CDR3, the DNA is TGCAGCGTTGTGCCGATAACAAGCTCCTACGAGCAGTACTTC.

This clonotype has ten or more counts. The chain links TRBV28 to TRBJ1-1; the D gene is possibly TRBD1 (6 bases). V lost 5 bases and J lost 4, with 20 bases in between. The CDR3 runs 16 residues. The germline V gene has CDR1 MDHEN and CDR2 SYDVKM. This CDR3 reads CASSTPSDSAGTEAFF. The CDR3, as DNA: TGTGCCAGCAGTACCCCCTCGGACAGTGCGGGCACTGAAGCTTTCTTT.

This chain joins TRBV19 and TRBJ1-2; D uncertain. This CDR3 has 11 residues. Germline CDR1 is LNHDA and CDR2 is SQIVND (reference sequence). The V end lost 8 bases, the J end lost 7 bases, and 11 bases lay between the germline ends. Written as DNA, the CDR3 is TGTGCCAGTGAGAAGGGAGGTGGCTACACCTTC. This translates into CASEKGGGYTF.